These T cell receptor beta chains were read from a single sample in a study of cytomegalovirus exposure and HLA in healthy donors. Data came from immunoSEQ multiplex PCR; TCRdb stores just in-frame clones and leaves some out. The sample lists under 200,000 clones, 77% occurring once. The sequenced sample was PBMCs. The receptor set was obtained from a woman in her thirties or forties in good health and CMV-seropositive. CDR3s include the opening cysteine and the closing phenylalanine or tryptophan. The order of the fields is V gene, D gene, CDR3 protein. The D gene is left open where the match is weak.

>TRBV19|-
CASSILEYEQYF
>TRBV6-1|TRBD1
CASSETGYNYEQYF
>TRBV5-4|-
CASTSANVLTF
>TRBV23-1|-
CASSQSEPYRLGNTIYF
>TRBV4-3|-
CASSQDVGAAKNIQYF
>TRBV5-1|-
CASTLRERGNEQFF
>TRBV18|-
CASSYDGQSYEQYF
>TRBV4-1|TRBD2
CASSQGNSGTSDTQYF
>TRBV11-3|TRBD1
CASSPPETGDEKLFF
>TRBV4-1|-
CASSQKFWGGDQPQHF
>TRBV11-2|-
CASSPSGNTEAFF
>TRBV7-9|TRBD1
CASSRTGAGTGELFF
>TRBV19|-
CASSMDTSSSYEQYF
>TRBV7-2|-
CASSLGQDLRDTQYF
>TRBV7-8|-
CASSLWTDNQPQHF
>TRBV4-2|TRBD2
CASSPLAGENGNEQFF